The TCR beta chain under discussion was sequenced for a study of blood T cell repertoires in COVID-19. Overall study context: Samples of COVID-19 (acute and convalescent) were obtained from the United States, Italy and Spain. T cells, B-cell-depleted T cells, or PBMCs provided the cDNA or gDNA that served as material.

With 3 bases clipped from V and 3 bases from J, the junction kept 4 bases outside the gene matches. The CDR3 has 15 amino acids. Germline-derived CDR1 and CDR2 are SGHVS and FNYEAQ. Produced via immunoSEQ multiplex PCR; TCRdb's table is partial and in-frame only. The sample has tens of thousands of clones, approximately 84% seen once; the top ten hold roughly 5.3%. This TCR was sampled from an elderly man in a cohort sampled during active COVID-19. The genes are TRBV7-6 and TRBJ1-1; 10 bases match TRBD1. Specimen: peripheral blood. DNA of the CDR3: TGTGCCAGCAGCTTGGGGACAGGGGTAGACACTGAAGCTTTCTTT. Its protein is CASSLGTGVDTEAFF.